The rows below give T cell receptor beta chains drawn from one sample of a study of cytomegalovirus exposure and HLA in healthy donors. Assay used: immunoSEQ multiplex PCR; TCRdb lists only in-frame clones, some missing. The sample shows roughly 100,000 clones, around 84% of them seen only once. The sample consisted of PBMCs. The receptors come from a human donor in good health. Both conserved end residues are part of each CDR3. Each record gives: V gene, clone size, D gene, J gene, CDR3 protein, CDR3 DNA. The D gene is left open where the match is weak. Rows may omit the clone size; those that give it use once, few, many or a size class.

>TRBV25-1|-|TRBD1|TRBJ1-1
CASTLDRATEAFF
TGTGCCAGCACGTTAGACAGGGCCACTGAAGCTTTCTTT
>TRBV18|-|-|TRBJ2-7
CASSGRGDEQYF
TGTGCCAGCTCAGGCAGGGGCGACGAGCAGTACTTC
>TRBV7-3|-|TRBD2|TRBJ2-3
CASSTIAGGADTQYF
TGTGCCAGCAGCACGATAGCGGGAGGTGCAGATACGCAGTATTTT
>TRBV9|-|TRBD2|TRBJ2-1
CASSVGGLAGGRKQFF
TGTGCCAGCAGCGTAGGTGGACTAGCGGGGGGCAGGAAGCAGTTCTTC
>TRBV18|few|TRBD1|TRBJ1-1
CASSRQGRTEAFF
TGTGCCAGCTCCCGACAGGGGCGCACTGAAGCTTTCTTT
>TRBV5-1|-|TRBD1|TRBJ2-1
CASSSAIQGARSYNEQFF
TGCGCCAGCAGCTCGGCTATTCAGGGGGCCAGGTCCTACAATGAGCAGTTCTTC
>TRBV28|-|-|TRBJ1-5
CASGEGQRGNQPQHF
TGTGCCAGCGGAGAGGGACAACGAGGCAATCAGCCCCAGCATTTT
>TRBV28|-|TRBD2|TRBJ2-7
CASSLPAGGVYEQYF
TGTGCCAGCAGTCTCCCCGCCGGGGGGGTCTACGAGCAGTACTTC
>TRBV5-1|-|TRBD2|TRBJ2-1
CASTLGGLAGGSNEQFF
TGCGCCAGCACCTTAGGGGGACTAGCGGGGGGATCAAATGAGCAGTTCTTC
>TRBV7-6|-|-|TRBJ2-3
CASSLVAYTDTQYF
TGTGCCAGCAGCTTAGTGGCTTACACAGATACGCAGTATTTT
>TRBV2|-|-|TRBJ2-1
CASRRYNEQFF
TGTGCCAGCAGGCGCTACAATGAGCAGTTCTTC
>TRBV6-5|-|-|TRBJ1-6
CASSAREGSPLHF
TGTGCCAGCAGTGCCAGGGAGGGTTCACCCCTCCACTTT
>TRBV14|-|TRBD1|TRBJ2-1
CASSQDPTGFEQFF
TGTGCCAGCAGCCAAGACCCGACAGGGTTCGAGCAGTTCTTC
>TRBV27|-|TRBD2|TRBJ2-3
CASSLDPAVPSGGADTQYF
TGTGCCAGCAGTTTAGACCCGGCCGTCCCTAGCGGAGGGGCAGATACGCAGTATTTT
>TRBV4-1|-|TRBD2|TRBJ2-7
CASSQGLAGDEQYF
TGCGCCAGCAGCCAAGGACTAGCGGGAGACGAGCAGTACTTC
>TRBV5-1|-|TRBD1|TRBJ2-5
CASSPTRTGIQETQYF
TGCGCCAGCAGCCCAACCCGGACAGGCATCCAAGAGACCCAGTACTTC
>TRBV7-9|-|TRBD1|TRBJ2-7
CASSLVGTGGREQYF
TGTGCCAGCAGCTTAGTCGGGACAGGGGGAAGGGAGCAGTACTTC
>TRBV5-1|-|TRBD2|TRBJ2-4
CASSLRGDLNIQYF
TGCGCCAGCAGCTTACGGGGGGATCTAAACATTCAGTACTTC
>TRBV11-2|-|-|TRBJ1-1
CASSPYTEAFF
TGTGCCAGCAGCCCCTACACTGAAGCTTTCTTT
>TRBV5-4|-|TRBD2|TRBJ2-2
CASSSGGPGGELFF
TGTGCCAGCAGCTCGGGGGGGCCGGGCGGGGAGCTGTTTTTT
>TRBV4-1|-|-|TRBJ2-7
CASSQVYRGLEQYF
TGCGCCAGCAGCCAAGTTTACCGAGGCCTCGAGCAGTACTTC
>TRBV27|-|TRBD2|TRBJ2-5
CASSSLTSGRGRQETQYF
TGTGCCAGCAGTTCCCTGACTAGCGGGAGAGGCCGCCAAGAGACCCAGTACTTC
>TRBV28|-|-|TRBJ1-4
CATEREGKLFF
TGTGCCACCGAGAGGGAAGGAAAACTGTTTTTT
>TRBV2|-|-|TRBJ1-6
CASSSQGPPNSPLHF
TGTGCCAGCAGCTCACAGGGACCTCCAAATTCACCCCTCCACTTT
>TRBV15|-|TRBD1|TRBJ1-2
CATTHGQGYGYTF
TGTGCCACCACCCATGGACAGGGGTATGGCTACACCTTC
>TRBV4-3|-|TRBD1|TRBJ1-1
CASSQDRGFTEAFF
TGCGCCAGCAGCCAAGACAGGGGGTTTACTGAAGCTTTCTTT
>TRBV27|-|TRBD1|TRBJ1-2
CASSLLTGGAGYGYTF
TGTGCCAGCAGTTTATTGACAGGGGGCGCTGGCTATGGCTACACCTTC
>TRBV4-2|-|TRBD1|TRBJ1-5
CASSQGLQGAKPQHF
TGTGCCAGCAGCCAAGGCCTACAGGGGGCCAAGCCCCAGCATTTT
>TRBV28|once|-|TRBJ2-3
CASSPSGGMADTQYF
TGTGCCAGCAGCCCTTCTGGCGGGATGGCAGATACGCAGTATTTT
>TRBV7-2|-|TRBD1|TRBJ2-5
CASSRGQGRRETQYF
TGTGCCAGCAGCCGCGGACAGGGGAGACGGGAGACCCAGTACTTC
>TRBV5-1|-|TRBD1|TRBJ1-2
CASSFTGGGYTF
TGCGCCAGCAGCTTTACAGGGGGCGGCTACACCTTC
>TRBV9|-|-|TRBJ2-5
CASSAYGKGGLETQYF
TGTGCCAGCAGCGCCTACGGCAAAGGAGGGCTGGAGACCCAGTACTTC
>TRBV28|-|-|TRBJ1-1
CASRGFGTRNTEAFF
TGTGCCAGCAGAGGATTCGGGACACGGAACACTGAAGCTTTCTTT
>TRBV7-8|few|TRBD2|TRBJ2-7
CASSLTSGRPTSYEQYF
TGTGCCAGCAGCTTAACTAGCGGGAGACCCACCTCCTACGAGCAGTACTTC
>TRBV13|once|TRBD2|TRBJ2-7
CASSSITRGRVYEQYF
TGTGCCAGCAGCTCAATCACCCGCGGGAGGGTTTACGAGCAGTACTTC
>TRBV5-3|few|TRBD1|TRBJ1-6
CARSSDTGEASPLHF
TGTGCCAGAAGCTCTGATACAGGGGAGGCTTCACCCCTCCACTTT
>TRBV7-2|-|-|TRBJ1-2
CASSLGLYGYTF
TGTGCCAGCAGCTTAGGACTCTATGGCTACACCTTC
>TRBV7-9|-|TRBD1|TRBJ2-7
CASSSPLDRVYPYEQYF
TGTGCCAGCAGCTCTCCTTTAGACAGGGTTTACCCCTACGAGCAGTACTTC
>TRBV6-5|-|-|TRBJ1-6
CASSEPRASPLHF
TGTGCCAGCAGCGAACCCAGGGCTTCACCCCTCCACTTT
>TRBV5-8|-|TRBD1|TRBJ2-2
CASIWTGLRTGELFF
TGTGCCAGCATCTGGACAGGCCTAAGGACCGGGGAGCTGTTTTTT
>TRBV6-1|-|-|TRBJ1-4
CAIETGTTNEKLFF
TGTGCCATCGAAACAGGAACAACTAATGAAAAACTGTTTTTT
>TRBV10-1|-|-|TRBJ1-2
CASSGRQSYGYTF
TGCGCCAGCAGTGGGCGACAGTCTTATGGCTACACCTTC
>TRBV15|once|TRBD1|TRBJ2-1
CATWEGGFNEQFF
TGTGCCACCTGGGAAGGGGGCTTCAATGAGCAGTTCTTC
>TRBV6-5|-|-|TRBJ2-7
CASSGPRGNGYEQYF
TGTGCCAGCAGTGGCCCCAGGGGAAATGGGTACGAGCAGTACTTC
>TRBV15|-|TRBD1|TRBJ1-5
CATSRALGGQVGNQPQHF
TGTGCCACCAGCAGAGCCTTAGGCGGACAGGTGGGCAATCAGCCCCAGCATTTT
>TRBV15|-|TRBD1|TRBJ1-6
CATSRDLGQDNSPLHF
TGTGCCACCAGCAGAGATCTCGGACAGGATAATTCACCCCTCCACTTT